This T cell receptor beta chain was recorded in a study of T cell responses to AZD1222 COVID-19 vaccine. Study information: Second-dose schedules of about 4 or about 12 weeks were combined.

The table came from immunoSEQ multiplex PCR; TCRdb's copy has only in-frame clones and leaves some out. The table includes around 130,000 clones, over 90% detected once. Study results and limitations: Females outnumbered males among donors, who were mostly white British; clonal diversity was possibly underestimated.

Of note for this clone: Its antigen is unidentified.

Germline loops: CDR1 SGDLS, CDR2 YYNGEE. This CDR3 spans 16 amino acids. Trimming cost V 0 bases and J 4 bases; bases outside gene matches: 4. The TCR comes from an adult in good health. The sequenced sample was peripheral blood, obtained on day 0 of AZD1222 vaccination. The gene calls are TRBV9 and TRBJ2-3; TRBD1 agrees at 11 bases. The CDR3 is CASSVVGTGGADTQYF. In DNA, the CDR3 is TGTGCCAGCAGCGTAGTAGGGACAGGGGGTGCAGATACGCAGTATTTT.